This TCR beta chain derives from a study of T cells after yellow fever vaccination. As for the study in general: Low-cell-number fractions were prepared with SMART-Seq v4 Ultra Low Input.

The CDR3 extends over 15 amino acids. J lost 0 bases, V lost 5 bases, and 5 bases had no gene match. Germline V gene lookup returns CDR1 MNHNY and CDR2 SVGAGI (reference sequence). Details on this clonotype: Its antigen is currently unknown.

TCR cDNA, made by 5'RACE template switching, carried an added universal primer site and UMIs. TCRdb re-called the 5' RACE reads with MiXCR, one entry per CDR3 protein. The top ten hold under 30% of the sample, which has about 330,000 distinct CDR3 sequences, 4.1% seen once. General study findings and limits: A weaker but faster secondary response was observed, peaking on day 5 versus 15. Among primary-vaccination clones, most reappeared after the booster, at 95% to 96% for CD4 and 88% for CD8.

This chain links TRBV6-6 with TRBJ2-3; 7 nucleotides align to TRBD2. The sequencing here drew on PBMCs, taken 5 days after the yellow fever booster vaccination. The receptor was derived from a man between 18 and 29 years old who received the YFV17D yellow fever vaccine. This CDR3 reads CASSTSASSTDTQYF. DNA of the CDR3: TGTGCCAGCAGTACTAGCGCTTCTAGCACAGATACGCAGTATTTT.